Listed below are T cell receptor beta chains from one sample, sequenced in a study of CD8 T cells in ankylosing spondylitis. One entry per CDR3 protein results from TCRdb running MiXCR on the 5' RACE reads. The data show over 700,000 distinct CDR3 sequences, about 20% seen once. Source material: blood, either unsorted or a sorted T cell fraction (not recorded which). The receptor source for this set is a male donor with ankylosing spondylitis. Each CDR3 is given with its conserved first and last residue. D genes are given only for firm matches. The listing skips clone size in some rows; elsewhere it reads once, few, many or a size class.

D,V,J,size,DNA,CDR3
NA,TRBV21-1,TRBJ2-7,few,TGTGCCAGCAATCCCATACGTTACGAGCAGTACTTC,CASNPIRYEQYF
NA,TRBV7-2,TRBJ1-4,few,TGTGCCAGCAGCTTAAACAGGGATGGAGAACTGTTTTTT,CASSLNRDGELFF
NA,TRBV11-1,TRBJ1-2,NA,TGTGCCAGCAGCTTAGGAGTTGGGGGTCCAGGGGAGCTTGACTATGGCTACACCTTC,CASSLGVGGPGELDYGYTF
NA,TRBV10-3,TRBJ1-4,few,TGTGCCATCAGTGGTGGGCCCAATGAAAAACTGTTTTTT,CAISGGPNEKLFF
TRBD1,TRBV5-1,TRBJ2-2,once,TGCGCCAGCAGCACGGGACAGACGAACACCGGGGAGCTGTTTTTT,CASSTGQTNTGELFF
NA,TRBV27,TRBJ1-1,once,TGTGCCAGCAGTCGCGGGGGCCCTGAAGCTTTCTTT,CASSRGGPEAFF
TRBD1,TRBV4-1,TRBJ2-7,few,TGCGCCAGCAGCCAGTGGACAGGTTCCTACGAGCAGTACTTC,CASSQWTGSYEQYF
TRBD1,TRBV7-9,TRBJ1-4,few,TGTGCCAGCAGCAGCACAGGGGGATTTGAAAAACTGTTTTTT,CASSSTGGFEKLFF
NA,TRBV27,TRBJ1-4,NA,TGTGCCAGCAGGCCCCAGGGAGCAGGGGTTGAAAAACTGTTTTTT,CASRPQGAGVEKLFF
TRBD1,TRBV4-1,TRBJ2-1,many,TGCGCCAGCAGCCAAGGGACAGGGGGATTCTACAATGAGCAGTTCTTC,CASSQGTGGFYNEQFF
TRBD1,TRBV12-3/TRBV12-4,TRBJ2-7,many,TGTGCCAGCACCAAACAACAGGGGTACGAGCAGTACTTC,CASTKQQGYEQYF
TRBD1,TRBV12-3/TRBV12-4,TRBJ2-5,few,TGTGCCAGCAGTCCACAGGGGACCGAGCAAGAGACCCAGTACTTC,CASSPQGTEQETQYF
NA,TRBV9,TRBJ1-1,few,TGTGCCAGCAGCGTAGGAGGGGGTGGGGACACTGAAGCTTTCTTT,CASSVGGGGDTEAFF
NA,TRBV12-3/TRBV12-4,TRBJ1-1,NA,TGTGCCAGCAGTGGTCAGAGGGTGGACACTGAAGCTTTCTTT,CASSGQRVDTEAFF
TRBD1,TRBV7-9,TRBJ1-1,few,TGTGCCAGCAGCTTACCAGGGGGCGGGGACACTGAAGCTTTCTTT,CASSLPGGGDTEAFF
TRBD2,TRBV20-1,TRBJ2-3,NA,TGCAGTGCTAGCCAGCGGGAGGGCCAGACAGATACGCAGTATTTT,CSASQREGQTDTQYF
NA,TRBV6-1,TRBJ2-3,NA,TGTGCCAGCAGTGGAAAGGACAGAACGGGCACAGATACGCAGTATTTT,CASSGKDRTGTDTQYF
TRBD2,TRBV2,TRBJ2-1,NA,TGTGCCAGCAGGGGACTAGCGGGGGTATACAATGAGCAGTTCTTC,CASRGLAGVYNEQFF
TRBD2,TRBV27,TRBJ2-7,few,TGTGCCAGCAGTCCCATACGGTCTAGCGGGAGCGGTGAGCAGTACTTC,CASSPIRSSGSGEQYF
TRBD2,TRBV20-1,TRBJ2-3,NA,TGCAGTGCTAGAGTACCTAACGTAGCGGGCTGGCAGTATTTT,CSARVPNVAGWQYF
NA,TRBV9,TRBJ2-5,NA,TGTGCCAGCAGCGTAGGGGGTAGAGGTAGCGCTGGGGAGACCCAGTACTTC,CASSVGGRGSAGETQYF
NA,TRBV20-1,TRBJ2-7,NA,TGCAGTGCTAGAGATCGGTCACAGGGAAGATCCTACGAGCAGTACTTC,CSARDRSQGRSYEQYF
NA,TRBV6-2/TRBV6-3,TRBJ2-5,NA,TGTGCCACGGGAGAGACCCAGTACTTC,CATGETQYF
TRBD2,TRBV15,TRBJ2-1,once,TGTGCCACCAGCGGGGGTCATGGCGGGGGGGTGCCGTTCTTC,CATSGGHGGGVPFF
NA,TRBV15,TRBJ2-5,few,TGTGCCACCAGCACTAGCCAAGAGACCCAGTACTTC,CATSTSQETQYF
NA,TRBV10-3,TRBJ2-3,NA,TGTGCCATCAGCCGGGACGATACTACAGATACGCAGTATTTT,CAISRDDTTDTQYF
NA,TRBV20-1,TRBJ2-1,NA,TGCAGTGCTAGCGTCAACCACAATGAGCAGTTCTTC,CSASVNHNEQFF
NA,TRBV7-9,TRBJ2-1,NA,TGTGCCAGTAGTGGCGGGGACCGCACCTACAATGAGCAGTTCTTC,CASSGGDRTYNEQFF
TRBD1,TRBV5-1,TRBJ1-1,many,TGCGCCAGCAGCCCCAGGACAGGTCTAATGAACACTGAAGCTTTCTTT,CASSPRTGLMNTEAFF
NA,TRBV5-1,TRBJ2-7,NA,TGCGCCAGCAGCTTACATGACTTTTCCTACGAGCAGTACTTC,CASSLHDFSYEQYF
NA,TRBV7-8,TRBJ1-4,NA,TGTGCCAGCAGCTTCAGACGGGGGGCAGATGATGAAAAACTGTTTTTT,CASSFRRGADDEKLFF
TRBD1,TRBV20-1,TRBJ1-2,few,TGCAGTGCTAGACCCGGGGAGGGGGCCTTGGTCTATGGCTACACCTTC,CSARPGEGALVYGYTF
NA,TRBV20-1,TRBJ2-7,NA,TGCAGCATGACCGAGGGGACCACCTACGAGCAGTACTTC,CSMTEGTTYEQYF
TRBD1,TRBV12-3/TRBV12-4,TRBJ1-2,few,TGTGCCAGCACCAATAGGGGACAGGGAAACTATGGCTACACCTTC,CASTNRGQGNYGYTF
NA,TRBV12-3/TRBV12-4,TRBJ2-7,few,TGTGCCAGCAGCCCCAGGATACCACACTACGAGCAGTACTTC,CASSPRIPHYEQYF
NA,TRBV12-3/TRBV12-4,TRBJ1-1,few,TGTGCCAGCGGTCAAATACCAGGGAACACTGAAGCTTTCTTT,CASGQIPGNTEAFF
TRBD2,TRBV6-2/TRBV6-3,TRBJ2-2,many,TGTGCCAGCCGGATTAGCGGGAGCGTCACCGGGGAGCTGTTTTTT,CASRISGSVTGELFF
NA,TRBV12-3/TRBV12-4,TRBJ1-3,many,TGTGCCAGCAGAGGGGCCTCTGGAAACACCATATATTTT,CASRGASGNTIYF
NA,TRBV10-3,TRBJ2-7,many,TGTGCCACCGTACTGGGGGACATTGCATTCGAGCAGTACTTC,CATVLGDIAFEQYF
NA,TRBV7-2,TRBJ1-3,NA,TGTGCCAGCAGCTTAGACACCCTAAACTCTGGAAACACCATATATTTT,CASSLDTLNSGNTIYF
NA,TRBV5-1,TRBJ2-3,few,TGCGCCAGCAGCTTACTAGCAGGTGATACGCAGTATTTT,CASSLLAGDTQYF
TRBD1,TRBV28,TRBJ1-2,few,TGTGCCAGCACCCGACAGGGGGCAAACGGCTACACCTTC,CASTRQGANGYTF
TRBD1,TRBV20-1,TRBJ2-1,NA,TGCAGTGCTAGAGATTCCGCGACAGGGTTAAATGAGCAGTTCTTC,CSARDSATGLNEQFF
TRBD2,TRBV28,TRBJ2-3,few,TGTGCCAGCTACTCCCGAATACTAGCGGGAGACACAGATACGCAGTATTTT,CASYSRILAGDTDTQYF
NA,TRBV29-1,TRBJ1-2,once,TGCAGGTCATTCCCTAACTATGGCTACACCTTC,CRSFPNYGYTF
NA,TRBV4-1,TRBJ2-1,NA,TGCGCCAGCAGCCAAGAATCTTCGGTATGGGGTGAGCAGTTCTTC,CASSQESSVWGEQFF
NA,TRBV6-1,TRBJ2-3,few,TGTGCCAGCATGGAAATCACAGATACGCAGTATTTT,CASMEITDTQYF
TRBD1,TRBV12-3/TRBV12-4,TRBJ1-5,few,TGTGCCAGCGGCGAACAGGGGATGAGTCAGCCCCAGCATTTT,CASGEQGMSQPQHF